This T cell receptor beta chain was captured by sequencing in a study of cytomegalovirus exposure and HLA in healthy donors. J lost 8 bases, V lost 7 bases, and 13 bases had no gene match. The CDR3 covers 15 residues. Germline V gene lookup returns CDR1 SQVTM and CDR2 ANQGSEA. 60 Vbeta and 13 Jbeta primers were used in PCR. Produced via immunoSEQ multiplex PCR; TCRdb's table is partial and in-frame only. The repertoire holds roughly 150,000 clones, with around 84% as singletons. The receptor was derived from a boy aged 2 to 10 in good health and CMV-seronegative. Sequencing was carried out using PBMCs. The chain combines TRBV29-1 with TRBJ2-7, with 14 bases identical to TRBD2. The CDR3 nucleotides are TGCAGCGCCCGGACTAGCGGGAGGTATAAGCTCAAGCAGTACTTC. It codes for CSARTSGRYKLKQYF.